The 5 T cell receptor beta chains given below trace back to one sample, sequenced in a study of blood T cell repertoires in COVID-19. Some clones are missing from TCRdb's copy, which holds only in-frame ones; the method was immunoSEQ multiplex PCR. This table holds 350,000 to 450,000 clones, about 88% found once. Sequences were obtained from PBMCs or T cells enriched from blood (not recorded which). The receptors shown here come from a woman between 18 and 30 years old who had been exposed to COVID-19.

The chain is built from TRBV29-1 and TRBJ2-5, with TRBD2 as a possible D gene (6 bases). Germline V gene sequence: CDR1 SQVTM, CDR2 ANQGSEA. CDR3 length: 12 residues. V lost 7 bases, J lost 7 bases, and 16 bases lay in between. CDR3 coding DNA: TGCAGCGGGGACTCGCAATCCGGGACCCAGTACTTC. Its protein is CSGDSQSGTQYF.

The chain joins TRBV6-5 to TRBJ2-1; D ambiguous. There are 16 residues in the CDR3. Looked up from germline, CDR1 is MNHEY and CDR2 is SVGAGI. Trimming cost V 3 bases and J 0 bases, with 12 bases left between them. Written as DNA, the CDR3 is TGTGCCAGCAGTTATGTCAGGCCGAGCTCCTACAATGAGCAGTTCTTC. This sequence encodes CASSYVRPSSYNEQFF.

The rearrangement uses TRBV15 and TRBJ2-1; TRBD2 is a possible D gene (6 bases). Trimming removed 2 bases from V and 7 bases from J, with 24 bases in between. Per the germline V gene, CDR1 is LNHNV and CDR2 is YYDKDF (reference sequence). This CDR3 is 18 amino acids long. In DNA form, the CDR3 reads TGTGCCACCAGCAGAAACCTAAGTAGGAGGGGAAATTGGAATGAGCAGTTCTTC. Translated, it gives CATSRNLSRRGNWNEQFF. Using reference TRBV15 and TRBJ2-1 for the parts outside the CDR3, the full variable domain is DAMVIQNPRYQVTQFGKPVTLSCSQTLNHNVMYWYQQKSSQAPKLLFHYYDKDFNNEADTPDNFQSRRPNTSFCFLDIRSPGLGDTAMYLCATSRNLSRRGNWNEQFFGPGTRLTVL.

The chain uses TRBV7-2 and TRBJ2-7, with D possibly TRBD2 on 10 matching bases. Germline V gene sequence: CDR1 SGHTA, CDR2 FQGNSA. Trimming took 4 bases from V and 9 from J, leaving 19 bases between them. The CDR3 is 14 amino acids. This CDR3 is CASSSSGGQGGQYF. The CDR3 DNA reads TGTGCCAGCAGCTCTAGCGGGGGACAGGGAGGGCAGTACTTC.

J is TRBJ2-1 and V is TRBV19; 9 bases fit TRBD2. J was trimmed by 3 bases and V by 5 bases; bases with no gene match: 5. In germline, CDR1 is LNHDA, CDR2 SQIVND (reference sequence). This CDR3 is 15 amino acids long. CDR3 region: CASSGGLAVYNEQFF. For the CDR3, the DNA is TGTGCCAGTAGTGGGGGACTAGCAGTCTACAATGAGCAGTTCTTC.